Shown below are 11 T cell receptor beta chains from a single sample sequenced in a study of T cells in localized non-small cell lung cancer. TCRdb's copy holds only in-frame clones and misses some; the assay was immunoSEQ multiplex PCR. The table includes fewer than 12,000 clones, under 55% detected once. The sample was lymph node tissue, taken before any cancer treatment. The receptors shown here come from a woman between 35 and 70 years old with stage II squamous cell lung carcinoma.

The genes are TRBV28 and TRBJ2-7, with TRBD1 as a possible D gene (5 bases). The germline V and J ends were trimmed by 5 bases and 6 bases, with 14 bases remaining between them. The germline V gene has CDR1 MDHEN and CDR2 SYDVKM. This CDR3 spans 13 amino acids. CDR3 region: CASSRQTFGEQYF. The CDR3 DNA is TGTGCCAGCAGTCGACAGACCTTTGGCGAGCAGTACTTC. Drawing the rest from reference TRBV28 and TRBJ2-7, the complete variable domain is DVKVTQSSRYLVKRTGEKVFLECVQDMDHENMFWYRQDPGLGLRLIYFSYDVKMKEKGDIPEGYSVSREKKERFSLILESASTNQTSMYLCASSRQTFGEQYFGPGTRLTVT.

The chain carries TRBV19 and TRBJ1-1; D may be TRBD1 (5 bases). CDR1 LNHDA and CDR2 SQIVND come from the germline V gene (reference sequence). The CDR3 has 11 amino acids. Trimming pared 7 bases from V and 11 bases from J, leaving 14 bases between. The CDR3 loop reads CASNRGVSAFF. Here the CDR3 DNA reads TGTGCCAGTAATCGGGGGGTCAGCGCTTTCTTT.

The rearrangement joins TRBV4-1 to TRBJ2-6; no reliable D call. V was trimmed by 1 base and J by 0 bases, leaving 4 bases between them. Germline CDR1 reads MGHRA; CDR2 reads YSYEKL. The CDR3 is 15 amino acids. In DNA, the CDR3 is TGCGCCAGCAGCCAAGCATACTCTGGGGCCAACGTCCTGACTTTC. The encoded protein is CASSQAYSGANVLTF.

This clone came up a few times. The chain joins TRBV6-8 to TRBJ2-1; no firm D call. The CDR3 contains 14 residues. Germline CDR1 reads MNHGY; CDR2 reads SAAAGT. Trimming cost V 8 bases and J 8 bases, with 19 bases left between them. CDR3 sequence (DNA): TGTGCCAGCGAAGGTCCGAGGTTGGGCGATGAGCAGTTCTTC. Translation gives CASEGPRLGDEQFF.

This clone was detected only a few times. The CDR3 loop is CASTQRRGNLRYGYTF. CDR3 in DNA: TGTGCCAGCACCCAAAGACGGGGAAACCTCCGCTATGGCTACACCTTC. The genes are TRBV28 and TRBJ1-2; D ambiguous. The germline V and J ends were trimmed by 7 bases and 4 bases, with 22 bases remaining between them. This CDR3 spans 16 amino acids. Germline V gene lookup returns CDR1 MDHEN and CDR2 SYDVKM.

The genes are TRBV5-1 and TRBJ1-1; the match to TRBD1 covers 7 bases. This CDR3 has 14 amino acids. Germline V lookup: CDR1 SGHRS, CDR2 YFSETQ. Trimming removed 4 bases from V and 5 bases from J; junction bases left unmatched: 8. The DNA of the CDR3 is TGCGCCAGCAGCAGTCAGGGGGTTAGGACTGAAGCTTTCTTT. It is translated as CASSSQGVRTEAFF. Based on the CDR3 plus reference TRBV5-1 and TRBJ1-1, the full variable domain is KAGVTQTPRYLIKTRGQQVTLSCSPISGHRSVSWYQQTPGQGLQFLFEYFSETQRNKGNFPGRFSGRQFSNSRSEMNVSTLELGDSALYLCASSSQGVRTEAFFGQGTRLTVV.

The rearrangement joins TRBV29-1 to TRBJ2-3, with D perhaps assigned TRBD1 or TRBD2 (5 bases each). Deletions cut 3 bases from V and 4 bases from J, with 17 bases between. The CDR3 consists of 15 residues. Germline CDR1 is SQVTM and CDR2 is ANQGSEA. CDR3 coding DNA: TGCAGCGTTGAGTCGGTGAGGGGTGTCGCAGATACGCAGTATTTT. As protein: CSVESVRGVADTQYF.

The rearrangement uses TRBV28 and TRBJ2-7; no clear D. Germline CDR1 is MDHEN and CDR2 is SYDVKM. The CDR3 consists of 14 residues. V lost 6 bases to trimming and J lost 2 bases, with 14 bases between them. As DNA, the CDR3 is TGTGCCAGCAGAAGTCCCTTTGGCACCTACGAGCAGTACTTC. Its protein is CASRSPFGTYEQYF.

A few counts support this clone. The chain recombines TRBV11-3 with TRBJ1-5; D possibly corresponds to TRBD1 (6 bases). The CDR3 is 15 residues long. V lost 3 bases, J lost 7 bases, and 16 bases lay in between. Germline V gene data show CDR1 as SGHNT and CDR2 as YENEEA. The CDR3, as DNA: TGTGCCAGCAGCTTGAGGCAGGGGAACGTGCAGCCCCAGCATTTT. Translating it yields CASSLRQGNVQPQHF.

The V call is TRBV19, the J call TRBJ2-4; D is unresolved. Germline loops: CDR1 LNHDA, CDR2 SQIVND (reference sequence). This CDR3 spans 15 amino acids. V was shortened by 4 bases and J by 1 base, with 11 bases between the two germline ends. Here the CDR3 reads CASSRETRAKNIQYF. Written as DNA, the CDR3 is TGTGCCAGTAGTAGGGAAACCCGGGCCAAAAACATTCAGTACTTC.

With regard to this clone: Relative to the germline gene, one junction end is altered; a read error may explain this. The chain combines TRBV5-1 with TRBJ2-5, with TRBD1 matching 12 bases. CDR3 size: 14 residues. Germline CDR1 reads SGHRS; CDR2 reads YFSETQ. This CDR3 is CASSWDTGQGALDF. The CDR3 DNA reads TGCGCCAGCAGCTGGGATACGGGACAGGGGGCGCTTGACTTC.